This TCR beta chain comes out of a study of blood T cell repertoires in COVID-19. Study as a whole: Donors in the United States, Italy and Spain gave samples during acute or convalescent COVID-19.

Original processing notes: From reference gene primer amplification, estimates of nucleated cell counts were derived. Assay used: immunoSEQ multiplex PCR; TCRdb lists only in-frame clones, some missing. That table supplies the V and J calls and clone size; D and trimming were determined from the DNA. Of under 250,000 clones in the sample, 65% to 85% are singletons; the top ten hold roughly 1.4%. Sequenced sample: peripheral blood. This TCR was sampled from a woman in her 40s who had recovered from COVID-19.

CDR3 loop: CASSDGQGMANTGELFF. CDR3 nucleotides: TGTGCCAGTAGTGACGGACAGGGAATGGCGAACACCGGGGAGCTGTTTTTT. The chain uses TRBV19 and TRBJ2-2; 8 nucleotides align to TRBD1. Germline V gene data show CDR1 as LNHDA and CDR2 as SQIVND (reference sequence). Germline trimming cut 5 bases from V and 0 bases from J; bases unmatched to any gene: 8. The CDR3 sequence is 17 residues long.